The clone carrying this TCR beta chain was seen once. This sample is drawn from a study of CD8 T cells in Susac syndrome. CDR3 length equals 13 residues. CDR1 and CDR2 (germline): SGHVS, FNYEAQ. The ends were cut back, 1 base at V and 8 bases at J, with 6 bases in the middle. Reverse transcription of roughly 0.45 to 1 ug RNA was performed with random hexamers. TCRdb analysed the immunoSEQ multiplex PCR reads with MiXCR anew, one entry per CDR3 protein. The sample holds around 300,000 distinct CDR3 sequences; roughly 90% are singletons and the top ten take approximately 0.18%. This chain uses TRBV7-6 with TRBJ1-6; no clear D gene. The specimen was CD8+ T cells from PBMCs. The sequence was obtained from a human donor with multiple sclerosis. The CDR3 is CASSLGSDSPLHF. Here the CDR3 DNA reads TGTGCCAGCAGCTTAGGGTCCGATTCACCCCTCCACTTT.